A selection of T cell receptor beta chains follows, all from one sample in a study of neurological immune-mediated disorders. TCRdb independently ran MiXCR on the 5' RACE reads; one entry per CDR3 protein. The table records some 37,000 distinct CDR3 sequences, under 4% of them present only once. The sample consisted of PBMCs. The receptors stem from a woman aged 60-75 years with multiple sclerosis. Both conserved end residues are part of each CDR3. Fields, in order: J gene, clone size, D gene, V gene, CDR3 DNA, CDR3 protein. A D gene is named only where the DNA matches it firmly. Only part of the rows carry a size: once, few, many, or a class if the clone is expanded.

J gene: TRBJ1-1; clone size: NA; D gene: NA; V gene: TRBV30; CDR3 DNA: TGTGCCTGGAAGACACATGAAGCTTTCTTT; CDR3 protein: CAWKTHEAFF
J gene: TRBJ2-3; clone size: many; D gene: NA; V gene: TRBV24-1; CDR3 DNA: TGTGCCACCAGTGGGATAGGGGGAAGCACAGATACGCAGTATTTT; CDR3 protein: CATSGIGGSTDTQYF
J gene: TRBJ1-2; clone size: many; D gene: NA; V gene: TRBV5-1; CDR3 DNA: TGCGCCAGCAGCTTGTTACAGGGATCCACCTATGGCTACACCTTC; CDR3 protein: CASSLLQGSTYGYTF
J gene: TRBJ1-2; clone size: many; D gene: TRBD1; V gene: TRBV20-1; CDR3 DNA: TGCAGTGCTAGACACCAGGACAGGGGATATGGCTACACCTTC; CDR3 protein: CSARHQDRGYGYTF
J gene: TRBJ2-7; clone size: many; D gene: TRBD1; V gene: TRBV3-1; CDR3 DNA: TGTGCCAGCAGCCAGGACAGGGCCGGCGAGCAGTACTTC; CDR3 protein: CASSQDRAGEQYF
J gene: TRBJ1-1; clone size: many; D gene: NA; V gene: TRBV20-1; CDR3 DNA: TGCAGTGCTAGGCGGACTGAGAACACTGAAGCTTTCTTT; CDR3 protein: CSARRTENTEAFF
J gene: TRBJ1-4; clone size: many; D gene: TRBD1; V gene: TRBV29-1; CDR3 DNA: TGCAGCGTGGCCAAGACAGGGTCGAATGAAAAACTGTTTTTT; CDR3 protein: CSVAKTGSNEKLFF
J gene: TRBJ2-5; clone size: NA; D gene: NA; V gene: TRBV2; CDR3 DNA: TGTGCCAGCGGAGGGCCACTTCAAGAGACCCAGTACTTC; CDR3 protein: CASGGPLQETQYF
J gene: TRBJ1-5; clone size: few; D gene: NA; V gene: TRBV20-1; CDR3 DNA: TGCAGTGCTCAAAGTAATTCCAATCAGCCCCAGCATTTT; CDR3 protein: CSAQSNSNQPQHF
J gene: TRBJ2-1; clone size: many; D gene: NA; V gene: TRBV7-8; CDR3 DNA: TGTGCCAGCAGCTTAAGGGATGGGCCCGGGGGGCAGTTCTTC; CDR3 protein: CASSLRDGPGGQFF
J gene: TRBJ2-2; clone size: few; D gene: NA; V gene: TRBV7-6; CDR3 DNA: TGTGCCAGCAGCCGACGGGGGACGGGGCGGGGCACCGGGGAGCTGTTTTTT; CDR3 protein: CASSRRGTGRGTGELFF
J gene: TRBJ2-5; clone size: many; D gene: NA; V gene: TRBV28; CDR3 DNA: TGTGCCAGCAGTCAGGGCGGGTGGGAGACCCAGTACTTC; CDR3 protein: CASSQGGWETQYF
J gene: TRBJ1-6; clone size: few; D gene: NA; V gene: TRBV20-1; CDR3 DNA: TGCAGTGCTAGAGATGGAGCTGGGGACTCCCTTAATTCACCCCTCCACTTT; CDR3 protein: CSARDGAGDSLNSPLHF
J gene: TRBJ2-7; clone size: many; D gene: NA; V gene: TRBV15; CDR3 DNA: TGTGCCACCAGCAGCCGGGACGAGGAGGGCGAGCAGTACTTC; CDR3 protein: CATSSRDEEGEQYF
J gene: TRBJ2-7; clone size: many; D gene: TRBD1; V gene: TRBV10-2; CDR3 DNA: TGCGCCAGCAGTTCGGGACAGGGATACGAGCAGTACTTC; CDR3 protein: CASSSGQGYEQYF
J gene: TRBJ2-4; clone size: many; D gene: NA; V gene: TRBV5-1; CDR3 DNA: TGCGCCAGCAGCTTGTTAGGAGGGAAGAACATTCAGTACTTC; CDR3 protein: CASSLLGGKNIQYF
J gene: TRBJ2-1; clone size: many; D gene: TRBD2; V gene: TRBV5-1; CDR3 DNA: TGCGCCAGCAGCTTGGTGACTAGCGGGTTGAATGAGCAGTTCTTC; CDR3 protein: CASSLVTSGLNEQFF
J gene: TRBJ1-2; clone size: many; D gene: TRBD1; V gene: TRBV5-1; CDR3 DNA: TGCGCCAGCAGCCGGACAGGGGGAAGCTATGGCTACACCTTC; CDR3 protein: CASSRTGGSYGYTF
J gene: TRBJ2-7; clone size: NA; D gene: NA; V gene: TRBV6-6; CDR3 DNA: TGTGCCACCCAGAAGGCTCCGACGGGGGGCAACGAGCAGTACTTC; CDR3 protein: CATQKAPTGGNEQYF
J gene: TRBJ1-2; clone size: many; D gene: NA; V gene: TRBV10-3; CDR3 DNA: TGTGCCTCCAGTGGTCTAGAGGGCAGCCTCTATGGCTACACCTTC; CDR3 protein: CASSGLEGSLYGYTF
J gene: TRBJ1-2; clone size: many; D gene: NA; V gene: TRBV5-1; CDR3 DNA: TGCGCCAGCAGCTTGGACCAGGGGAACTATGGCTACACCTTC; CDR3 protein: CASSLDQGNYGYTF
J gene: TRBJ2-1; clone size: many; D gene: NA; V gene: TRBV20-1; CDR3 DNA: TGCAGTGCTAGAGATTGGGGGGGGCTATTCTATGAGCAGTTCTTC; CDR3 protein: CSARDWGGLFYEQFF
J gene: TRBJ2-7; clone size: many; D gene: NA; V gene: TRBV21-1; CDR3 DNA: TGTGCCAGCAGCCCCCGGTGGGGCAGCCTGCCCTACGAGCAGTACTTC; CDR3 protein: CASSPRWGSLPYEQYF
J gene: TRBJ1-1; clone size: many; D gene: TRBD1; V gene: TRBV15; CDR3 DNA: TGTGCCACCTCGGGACAGGTCGGGACTGAAGCTTTCTTT; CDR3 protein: CATSGQVGTEAFF
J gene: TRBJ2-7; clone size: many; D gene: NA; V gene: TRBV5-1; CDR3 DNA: TGCGCCAGCAGCTTGGCGGACAGCCCGGCTCTGTACTTC; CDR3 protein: CASSLADSPALYF
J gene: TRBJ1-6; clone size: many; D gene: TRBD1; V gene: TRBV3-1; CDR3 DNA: TGTGCCAGCGGACGACAGGGTAATTCACCCCTCCACTTT; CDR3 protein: CASGRQGNSPLHF
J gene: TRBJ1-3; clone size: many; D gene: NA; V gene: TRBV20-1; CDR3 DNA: TGCAGTGCCCACTCTGGAAACACCATATATTTT; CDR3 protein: CSAHSGNTIYF
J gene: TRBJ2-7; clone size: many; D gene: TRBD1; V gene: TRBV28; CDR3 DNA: TGTGCCAGCAGTTTGTGGACAGGGGGTTCCTACGAGCAGTACTTC; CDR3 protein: CASSLWTGGSYEQYF
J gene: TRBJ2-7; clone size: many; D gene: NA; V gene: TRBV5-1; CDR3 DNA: TGCGCCAGCAGCCCGACTGGGGTAAGGATCTCCTACGAGCAGTACTTC; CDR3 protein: CASSPTGVRISYEQYF
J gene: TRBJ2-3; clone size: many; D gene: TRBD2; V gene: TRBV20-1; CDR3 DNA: TGCAGTGCTCATTCATCCGGGGGGGCAGATACGCAGTATTTT; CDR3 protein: CSAHSSGGADTQYF
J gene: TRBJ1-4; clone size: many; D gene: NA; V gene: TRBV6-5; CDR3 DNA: TGTGCCAGCAGGGGGGGGGGGAGTTATGAAAAACTGTTTTTT; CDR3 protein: CASRGGGSYEKLFF
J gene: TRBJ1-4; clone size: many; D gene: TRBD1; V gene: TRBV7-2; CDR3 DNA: TGTGCCAGCAGCTATGACAGGGCAAAACTGTTTTTT; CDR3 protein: CASSYDRAKLFF
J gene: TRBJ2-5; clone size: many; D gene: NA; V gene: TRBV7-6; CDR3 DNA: TGTGCCAGCAGCTTTGGGCTCCAGGGACAAGAGACCCAGTACTTC; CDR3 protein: CASSFGLQGQETQYF
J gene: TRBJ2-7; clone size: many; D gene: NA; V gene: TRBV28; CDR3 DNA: TGTGCCAGCAGTCCAACGGTTCTATCGTTGCAGTACTTC; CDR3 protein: CASSPTVLSLQYF
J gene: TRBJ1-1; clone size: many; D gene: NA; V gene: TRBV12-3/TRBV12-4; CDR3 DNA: TGTGCCACCCAGATGAGGAACACTGAAGCTTTCTTT; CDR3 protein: CATQMRNTEAFF
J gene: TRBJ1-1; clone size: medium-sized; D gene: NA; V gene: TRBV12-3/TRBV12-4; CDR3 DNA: TGTGCCAGCCAGTCGGGGCTGACTGAAGCTTTCTTT; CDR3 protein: CASQSGLTEAFF
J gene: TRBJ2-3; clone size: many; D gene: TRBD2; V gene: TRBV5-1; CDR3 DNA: TGCGCCAGCACGCCCGGGAGGTCAGGGACAGATACGCAGTATTTT; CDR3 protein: CASTPGRSGTDTQYF
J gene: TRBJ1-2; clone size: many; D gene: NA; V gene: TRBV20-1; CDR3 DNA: TGCAGTGCCCTCCCCGGAGACCTGGGCGGTGGCTACACCTTC; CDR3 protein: CSALPGDLGGGYTF
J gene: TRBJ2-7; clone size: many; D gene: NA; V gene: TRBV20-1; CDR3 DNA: TGCAGTGCTAGAGGGTTGACAGGTACCTACGAGCAGTACTTC; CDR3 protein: CSARGLTGTYEQYF
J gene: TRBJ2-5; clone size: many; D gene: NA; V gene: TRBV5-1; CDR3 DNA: TGCGCCAGCAGCTTAGGGACGGCCCAAGAGACCCAGTACTTC; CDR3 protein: CASSLGTAQETQYF
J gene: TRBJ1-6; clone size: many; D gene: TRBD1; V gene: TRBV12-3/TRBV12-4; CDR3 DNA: TGTGCCAGCTGGGACAGCTATTCACCCCTCCACTTT; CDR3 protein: CASWDSYSPLHF
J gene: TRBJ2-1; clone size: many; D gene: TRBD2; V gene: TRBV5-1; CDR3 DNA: TGCGCCAGCAGCCCCGGACTAGGAGACAATGAGCAGTTCTTC; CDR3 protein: CASSPGLGDNEQFF
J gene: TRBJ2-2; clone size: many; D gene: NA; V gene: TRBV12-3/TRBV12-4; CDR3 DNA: TGTGCCAGCAGTTTAGCGCAAGGAGGACCCACCGGGGAGCTGTTTTTT; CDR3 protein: CASSLAQGGPTGELFF
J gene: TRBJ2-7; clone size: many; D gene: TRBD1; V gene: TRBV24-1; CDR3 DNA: TGTGCCACCAGTGATACGGGACAGGGCTACGAGCAGTACTTC; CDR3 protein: CATSDTGQGYEQYF
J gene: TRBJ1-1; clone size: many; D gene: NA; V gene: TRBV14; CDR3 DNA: TGTGCCAGCAGCCAAGGGGGGCTGACTGAAGCTTTCTTT; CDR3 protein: CASSQGGLTEAFF
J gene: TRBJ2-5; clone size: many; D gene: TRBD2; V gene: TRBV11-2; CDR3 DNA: TGTGCCAGCAGCGAGTCGCGCGGGGGGAAAGAGACCCAGTACTTC; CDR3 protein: CASSESRGGKETQYF
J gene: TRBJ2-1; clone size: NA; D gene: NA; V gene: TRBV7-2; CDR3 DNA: TGTGCCAGCAGCGCCGTCTCCTGGGGGAATGAGCAGTTCTTC; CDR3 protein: CASSAVSWGNEQFF
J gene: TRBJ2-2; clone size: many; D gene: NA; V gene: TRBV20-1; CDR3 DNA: TGCAGTGCTAGAGATGGGGGGAACACCGGGGAGCTGTTTTTT; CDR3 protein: CSARDGGNTGELFF
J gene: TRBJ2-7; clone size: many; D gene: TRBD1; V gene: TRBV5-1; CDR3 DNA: TGCGCCAGCAGCACCACAGGGGTGCGAGATTACGAGCAGTACTTC; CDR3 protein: CASSTTGVRDYEQYF
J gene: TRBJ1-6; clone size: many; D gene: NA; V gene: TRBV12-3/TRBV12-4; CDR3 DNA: TGTGCCAGCAGGATAAATTCATATAATTCACCCCTCCACTTT; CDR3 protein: CASRINSYNSPLHF
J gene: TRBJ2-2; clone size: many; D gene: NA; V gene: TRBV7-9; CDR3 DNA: TGTGCAGTAACAGGAGCGAACACCGGGGAGCTGTTTTTT; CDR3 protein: CAVTGANTGELFF
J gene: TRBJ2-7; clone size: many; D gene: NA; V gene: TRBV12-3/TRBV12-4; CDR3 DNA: TGTGCCAGCAGTTTAAGCAGAGCCTACGAGCAGTACTTC; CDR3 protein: CASSLSRAYEQYF
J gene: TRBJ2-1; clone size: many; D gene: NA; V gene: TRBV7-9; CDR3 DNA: TGTGCCAGCAGCCTGAGTGACGGAAATGAGCAGTTCTTC; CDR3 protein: CASSLSDGNEQFF
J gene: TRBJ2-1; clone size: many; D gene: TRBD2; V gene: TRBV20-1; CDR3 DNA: TGCAGTGCTAAAGGAAGAGGGCGGGGGGAAAGTGAGCAGTTCTTC; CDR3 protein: CSAKGRGRGESEQFF